This TCR beta chain was obtained from a study of blood T cell repertoires in COVID-19. Study-level information: Acute-phase and convalescent COVID-19 samples originated in the United States, Italy and Spain. Sample material is recorded as cDNA or gDNA derived from T cells, B-cell-depleted T cells, or PBMCs.

The repertoire was sequenced with immunoSEQ multiplex PCR; TCRdb's copy has only in-frame clones and lacks some. The sample comprises 100,000 to 150,000 clones, roughly 84% of which are singletons, and about 18% rests with the top ten. Looked up from germline, CDR1 is LNHDA and CDR2 is SQIVND (reference sequence). V lost 6 bases to trimming and J lost 0 bases, with 15 bases between them. The CDR3 has 15 residues. V and J are TRBV19 and TRBJ2-7; a weak D match, TRBD2 (6 bases). Material for sequencing was peripheral blood. The receptor was derived from a woman older than 75 with acute or convalescent COVID-19. In DNA form, the CDR3 reads TGTGCCAGTAGGGTGGCGGCGGGGAGCTCCTACGAGCAGTACTTC. Translation gives CASRVAAGSSYEQYF.